This T cell receptor (beta chain) was recorded in a study of blood T cell repertoires in COVID-19. Sequenced by immunoSEQ multiplex PCR; TCRdb stores in-frame clones only, minus some. The data show 110,000 to 150,000 clones, roughly 85% seen once. CDR1 SGHDT and CDR2 YYEEEE come from the germline V gene. CDR3 length: 12 residues. Trimming took off 4 bases at V and 8 bases at J, with 12 bases between the two ends. This receptor was obtained from a man aged 45 to 65 with acute or convalescent COVID-19. This rearrangement joins TRBV5-6 to TRBJ1-2; a weak D match, TRBD1 (6 bases). The sample taken for sequencing was peripheral blood. CDR3 DNA: TGTGCCAGCAGCGTCAGGGGTGAAGGCTACACCTTC. This encodes CASSVRGEGYTF.